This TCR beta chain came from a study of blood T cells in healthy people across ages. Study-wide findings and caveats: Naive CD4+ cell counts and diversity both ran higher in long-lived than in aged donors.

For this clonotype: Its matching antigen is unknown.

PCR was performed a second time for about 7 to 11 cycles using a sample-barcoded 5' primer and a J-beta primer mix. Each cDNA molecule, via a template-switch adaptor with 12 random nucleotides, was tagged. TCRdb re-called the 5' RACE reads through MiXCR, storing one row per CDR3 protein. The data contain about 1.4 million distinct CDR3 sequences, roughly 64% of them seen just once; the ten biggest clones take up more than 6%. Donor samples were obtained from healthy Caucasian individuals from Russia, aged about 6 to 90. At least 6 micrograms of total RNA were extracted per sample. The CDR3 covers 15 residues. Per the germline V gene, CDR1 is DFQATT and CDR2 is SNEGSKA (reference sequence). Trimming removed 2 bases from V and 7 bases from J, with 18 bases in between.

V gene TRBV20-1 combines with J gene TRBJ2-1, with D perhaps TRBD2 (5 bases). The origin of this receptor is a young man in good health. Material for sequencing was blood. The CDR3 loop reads CSARQAAPGVNEQFF. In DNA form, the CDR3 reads TGCAGTGCTAGACAAGCGGCCCCGGGCGTTAATGAGCAGTTCTTC.